A selection of T cell receptor beta chains follows, all from one sample in a study of blood T cell repertoires in COVID-19. This table comes from immunoSEQ multiplex PCR, and its TCRdb copy is limited to in-frame clones, with some not included. The table lists 45,000 to 55,000 clones, less than 95% of them singletons, with 3.1% in the top ten. Sequenced material: peripheral blood. These receptors originate from a human donor in a cohort sampled during active COVID-19. Each CDR3 is given with its conserved first and last residue. D genes are given only for firm matches.

v_gene: TRBV5-6; d_gene: -; j_gene: TRBJ2-3; CDR3aa: CASSLEGGGTDTQYF; CDR3nt: TGTGCCAGCAGCTTGGAGGGAGGTGGCACAGATACGCAGTATTTT
v_gene: TRBV3-1/TRBV3-2; d_gene: TRBD2; j_gene: TRBJ2-2; CDR3aa: CASSQTSGSGGELFF; CDR3nt: TGTGCCAGCAGCCAAACTAGCGGGTCGGGCGGGGAGCTGTTTTTT
v_gene: TRBV27; d_gene: -; j_gene: TRBJ2-1; CDR3aa: CASTPLAAEMGEQFF; CDR3nt: TGTGCCAGCACCCCCCTGGCGGCGGAAATGGGTGAGCAGTTCTTC
v_gene: TRBV27; d_gene: -; j_gene: TRBJ2-5; CDR3aa: CASSHTGLGETQYF; CDR3nt: TGTGCCAGCAGCCACACAGGGCTTGGGGAGACCCAGTACTTC
v_gene: TRBV2; d_gene: -; j_gene: TRBJ1-1; CDR3aa: CASSAEVRVEAFF; CDR3nt: TGTGCCAGCAGTGCGGAGGTCCGTGTAGAAGCTTTCTTT
v_gene: TRBV2; d_gene: TRBD1; j_gene: TRBJ1-5; CDR3aa: CASSEGTGSAFDQPQHF; CDR3nt: TGTGCCAGCAGTGAAGGGACAGGGAGCGCGTTTGATCAGCCCCAGCATTTT
v_gene: TRBV5-4; d_gene: -; j_gene: TRBJ2-2; CDR3aa: CASSPGGAGQELNTGELFF; CDR3nt: TGTGCCAGCAGCCCGGGGGGGGCAGGACAGGAGCTGAACACCGGGGAGCTGTTTTTT
v_gene: TRBV30; d_gene: -; j_gene: TRBJ2-1; CDR3aa: CACTPNNEQFF; CDR3nt: TGTGCCTGCACTCCAAACAATGAGCAGTTCTTC
v_gene: TRBV27; d_gene: TRBD1; j_gene: TRBJ1-5; CDR3aa: CASSFQGVNQPQHF; CDR3nt: TGTGCCAGCAGTTTTCAGGGGGTCAATCAGCCCCAGCATTTT
v_gene: TRBV5-6; d_gene: -; j_gene: TRBJ1-2; CDR3aa: CASSLAVSTNYGYTF; CDR3nt: TGTGCCAGCAGCTTGGCGGTTTCAACTAACTATGGCTACACCTTC
v_gene: TRBV19; d_gene: TRBD1; j_gene: TRBJ1-2; CDR3aa: CASSIVTGVNYGYTF; CDR3nt: TGTGCCAGTAGTATTGTGACAGGGGTAAACTATGGCTACACCTTC